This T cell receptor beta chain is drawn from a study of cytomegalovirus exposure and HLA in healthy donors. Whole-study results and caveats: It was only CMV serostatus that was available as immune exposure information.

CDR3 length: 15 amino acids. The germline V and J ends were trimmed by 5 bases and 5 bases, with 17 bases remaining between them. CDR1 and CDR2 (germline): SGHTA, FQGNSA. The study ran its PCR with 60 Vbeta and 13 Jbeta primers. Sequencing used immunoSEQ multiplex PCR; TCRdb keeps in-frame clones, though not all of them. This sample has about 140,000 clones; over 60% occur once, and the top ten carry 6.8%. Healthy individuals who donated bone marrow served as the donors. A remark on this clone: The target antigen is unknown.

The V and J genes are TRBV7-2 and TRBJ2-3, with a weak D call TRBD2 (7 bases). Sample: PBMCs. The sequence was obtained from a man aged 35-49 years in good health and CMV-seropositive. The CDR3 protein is CASSGGGQGGDTQYF. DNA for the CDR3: TGTGCCAGCAGCGGGGGGGGACAAGGGGGAGATACGCAGTATTTT.